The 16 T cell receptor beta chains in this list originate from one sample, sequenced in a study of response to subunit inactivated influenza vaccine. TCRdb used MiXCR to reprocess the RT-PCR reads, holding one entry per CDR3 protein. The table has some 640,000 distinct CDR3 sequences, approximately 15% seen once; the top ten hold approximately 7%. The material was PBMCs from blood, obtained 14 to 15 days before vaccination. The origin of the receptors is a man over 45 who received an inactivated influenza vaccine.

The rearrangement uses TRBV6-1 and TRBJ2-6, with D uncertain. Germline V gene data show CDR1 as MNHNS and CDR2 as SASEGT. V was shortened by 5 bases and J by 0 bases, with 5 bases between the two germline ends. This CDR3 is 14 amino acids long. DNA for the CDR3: TGTGCCAGCAGTCCAACCTCTGGGGCCAACGTCCTGACTTTC. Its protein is CASSPTSGANVLTF.

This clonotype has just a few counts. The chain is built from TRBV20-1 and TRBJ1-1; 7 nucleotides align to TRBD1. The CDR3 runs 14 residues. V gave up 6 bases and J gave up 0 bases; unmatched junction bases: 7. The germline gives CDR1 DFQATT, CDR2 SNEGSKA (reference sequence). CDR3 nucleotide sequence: TGCAGTGCCTTGGACAGGTCCATGAACACTGAAGCTTTCTTT. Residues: CSALDRSMNTEAFF.

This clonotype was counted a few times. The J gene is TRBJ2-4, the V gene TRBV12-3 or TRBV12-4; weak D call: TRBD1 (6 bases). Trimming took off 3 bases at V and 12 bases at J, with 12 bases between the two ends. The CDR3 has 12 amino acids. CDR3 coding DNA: TGTGCCAGCAGTTTTGTGACGGACAGTCAGTACTTC. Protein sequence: CASSFVTDSQYF.

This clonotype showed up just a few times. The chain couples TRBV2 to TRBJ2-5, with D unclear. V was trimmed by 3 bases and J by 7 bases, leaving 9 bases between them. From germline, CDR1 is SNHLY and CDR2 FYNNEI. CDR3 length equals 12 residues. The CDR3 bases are TGTGCCAGCAGTGAGCCCGCCGGGACCCAGTACTTC. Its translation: CASSEPAGTQYF.

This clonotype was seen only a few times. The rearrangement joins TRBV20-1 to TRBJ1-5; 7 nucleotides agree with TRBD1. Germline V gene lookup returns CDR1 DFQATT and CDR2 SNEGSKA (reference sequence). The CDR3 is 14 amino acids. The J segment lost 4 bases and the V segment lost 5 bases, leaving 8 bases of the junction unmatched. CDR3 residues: CSAQTGFLNQPQHF. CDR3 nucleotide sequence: TGCAGTGCTCAGACAGGGTTTCTTAATCAGCCCCAGCATTTT.

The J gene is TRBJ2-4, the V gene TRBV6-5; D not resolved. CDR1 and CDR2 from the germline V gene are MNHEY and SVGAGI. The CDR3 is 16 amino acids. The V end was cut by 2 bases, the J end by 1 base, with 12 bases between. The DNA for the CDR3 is TGTGCCAGCAGTTACGACTGGGCGGTGGCCAAAAACATTCAGTACTTC. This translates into CASSYDWAVAKNIQYF.

CDR3 DNA: TGTGCCAGCAGTTACTCTCTCTCCTCCTACAATGAGCAGTTCTTC. Translation gives CASSYSLSSYNEQFF. The rearrangement links TRBV6-2 or TRBV6-3 to TRBJ2-1; D not certain. The V gene's germline CDR1 is MNHEY and CDR2 SVGEGT. The CDR3 totals 15 residues. The V and J ends lost 0 bases and 0 bases respectively, with 6 bases between them.

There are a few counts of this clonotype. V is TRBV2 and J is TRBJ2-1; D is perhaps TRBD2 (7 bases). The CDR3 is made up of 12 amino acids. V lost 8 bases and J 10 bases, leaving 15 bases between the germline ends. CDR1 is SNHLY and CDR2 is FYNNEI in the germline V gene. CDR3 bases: TGTGCCAGCGCCGCGGGGGCGGGGGAGCAGTTCTTC. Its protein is CASAAGAGEQFF. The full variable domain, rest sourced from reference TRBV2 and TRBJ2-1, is EPEVTQTPSHQVTQMGQEVILRCVPISNHLYFYWYRQILGQKVEFLVSFYNNEISEKSEIFDDQFSVERPDGSNFTLKIRSTKLEDSAMYFCASAAGAGEQFFGPGTRLTVL.

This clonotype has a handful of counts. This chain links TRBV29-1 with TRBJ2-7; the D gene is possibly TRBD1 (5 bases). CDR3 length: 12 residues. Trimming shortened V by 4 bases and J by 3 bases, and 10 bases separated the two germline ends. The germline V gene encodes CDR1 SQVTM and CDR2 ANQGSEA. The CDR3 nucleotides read TGCAGCGTTGCAGGGTTTTACTACGAGCAGTACTTC. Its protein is CSVAGFYYEQYF.

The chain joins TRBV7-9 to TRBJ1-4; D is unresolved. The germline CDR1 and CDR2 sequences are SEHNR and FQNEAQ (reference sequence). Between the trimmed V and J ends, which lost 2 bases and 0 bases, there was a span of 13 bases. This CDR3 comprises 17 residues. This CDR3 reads CASSLSGASTTNEKLFF. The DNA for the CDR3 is TGTGCCAGCAGCTTATCCGGAGCGTCGACAACTAATGAAAAACTGTTTTTT.

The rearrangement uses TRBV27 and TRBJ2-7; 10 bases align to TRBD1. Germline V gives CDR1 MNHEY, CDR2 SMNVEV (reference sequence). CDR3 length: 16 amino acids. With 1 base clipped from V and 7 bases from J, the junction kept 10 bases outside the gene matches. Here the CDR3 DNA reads TGTGCCAGCAGTTTATTGGGACAGGGGCCTCTGGGGGAGCAGTACTTC. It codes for CASSLLGQGPLGEQYF.

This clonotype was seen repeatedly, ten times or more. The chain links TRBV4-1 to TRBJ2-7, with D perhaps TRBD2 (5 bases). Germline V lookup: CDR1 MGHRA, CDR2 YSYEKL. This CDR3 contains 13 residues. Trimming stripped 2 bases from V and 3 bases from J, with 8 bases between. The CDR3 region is CASSQWEYYEQYF. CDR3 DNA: TGCGCCAGCAGCCAATGGGAGTACTACGAGCAGTACTTC.

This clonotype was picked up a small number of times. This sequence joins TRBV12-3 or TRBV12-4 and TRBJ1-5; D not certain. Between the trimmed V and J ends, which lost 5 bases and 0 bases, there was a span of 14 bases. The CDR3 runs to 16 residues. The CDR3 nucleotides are TGTGCCAGCAGTGCCGGACTGGGGAATAGCAATCAGCCCCAGCATTTT. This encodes CASSAGLGNSNQPQHF.

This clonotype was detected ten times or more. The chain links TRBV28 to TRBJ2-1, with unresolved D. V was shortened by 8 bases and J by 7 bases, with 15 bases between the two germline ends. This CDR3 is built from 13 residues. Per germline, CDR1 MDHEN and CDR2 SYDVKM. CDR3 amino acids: CASGSSNLNEQFF. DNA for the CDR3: TGTGCCAGCGGTTCCTCTAATTTGAATGAGCAGTTCTTC.

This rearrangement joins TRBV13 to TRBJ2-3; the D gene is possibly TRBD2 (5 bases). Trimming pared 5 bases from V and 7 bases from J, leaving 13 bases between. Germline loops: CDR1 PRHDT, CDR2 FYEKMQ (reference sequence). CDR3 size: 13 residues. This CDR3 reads CASSTGLFNTQYF. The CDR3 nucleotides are TGTGCCAGCAGCACTGGACTTTTTAATACGCAGTATTTT.

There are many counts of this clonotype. CDR3 coding DNA: TGCAGTGCTAGCCGGTTGGGGGCCGGTGGCTACACCTTC. Translating it yields CSASRLGAGGYTF. The J gene is TRBJ1-2, the V gene TRBV20-1, with a possible D match to TRBD1 (6 bases). The germline V gene has CDR1 DFQATT and CDR2 SNEGSKA (reference sequence). The V and J ends lost 3 bases and 7 bases respectively, with 15 bases between them. The CDR3 spans 13 residues.